The clone carrying this T cell receptor (beta chain) appeared a few times. Its cognate antigen is unknown. This sample is part of a study of blood T cells in healthy people across ages. Study conclusions and caveats: Researchers deemed the diversity estimates from one million T cells underestimates.

The second PCR ran about 6 to 12 cycles with a sample-barcoded 5' primer and J-beta primers. Every cDNA molecule bore a tag from a template-switch adaptor containing 12 random nucleotides. TCRdb used MiXCR to reprocess the 5' RACE reads, holding one entry per CDR3 protein. The sample shows around 500,000 distinct CDR3 sequences, about 29% of them seen only once. This sample was also put to use in a study of T cells of mothers and their children. This second report adds: Related mother-child pairs showed slightly, non-significantly higher overlap than unrelated pairs.

The material sequenced was blood. This TCR was sampled from a boy younger than 10 in good health.

CDR3 coding DNA: TGTGCCAGCAGCCAAGAAAGTAGGGGCCCTTCCGGGGAGCTGTTTTTT. It codes for CASSQESRGPSGELFF. This chain joins TRBV3-1 and TRBJ2-2; D is possibly TRBD1 (5 bases). CDR3 length equals 16 residues. Per germline, CDR1 LGHDT and CDR2 YNNKEL (reference sequence). V shed 0 bases and J shed 6 bases, with 14 bases lying between them.